The text below deals with one T cell receptor (beta chain). The antigen it binds to is not known. Base quality data are lacking; no much larger clone is found one base away. These data come from a study of T cells after yellow fever vaccination (dated by TCRdb to between 2017 and 2020). Regarding the study in general: The SMART-Seq v4 Ultra Low Input RNA kit was used to prepare libraries from fractions with low cell numbers. Bulk TCR alpha and beta repertoires were sequenced longitudinally to track T-cell clones before and after primary and booster YFV17D yellow fever vaccination. Bulk PBMC replicates and cell subsets were isolated from blood drawn at multiple timepoints before and after both primary and secondary immunization. Two healthy male donors, one aged 18 to 29 and one aged 30 to 40 years, were included in the cohort. The study at large found these results: Because abundant contaminating clonotypes from the bulk population could be contained in FACS-sorted repertoires, computational filtering was required. The secondary T-cell response was found to be weaker but faster than the primary response, with a peak reached on day 5 rather than on day 15. Most clones expanded after primary vaccination (about 96% of CD4 and 88% of CD8) were re-detected after the booster, suggesting that broad memory maintenance occurred. Only a couple of donors were included in the study, so the extent to which the findings can be generalized is limited. A small share of clonotypes occurred in both CD4 and CD8 compartments, likely arising from convergent recombination.

TCRdb records Illumina NovaSeq 6000 as the sequencer. Synthesis of TCR cDNA relied on 5'RACE template switching, a step that introduced a universal primer site along with unique molecular identifiers. Priming of cDNA synthesis was performed from both the TCR alpha and TCR beta constant segments. Library amplification used two PCR steps, and the second PCR step added sample barcodes and sequencing adapters. Libraries were sequenced on Illumina HiSeq 2500 (2x100 bp) or NovaSeq (2x150 bp). In the source study's methods: MIGEC handled demultiplexing of reads and collapsing into UMI consensus sequences, while MiXCR performed V(D)J alignment. Using edgeR on replicate PBMC samples, clonotypes were called vaccine-responding if FDR was below 0.01 and the log2 fold change was above 5 up to day 15. CD4 or CD8 identity was assigned to each bulk clonotype according to whether the clonotype was present at higher abundance in the sequenced CD4 repertoire or the sequenced CD8 repertoire. TCRdb redid the processing of the public reads, applying fastp at Q25 and MiXCR, and retained in-frame beta chains. Under each unique CDR3 protein, matching rows form one entry showing the most common genes and DNA. The V and J calls follow TCRdb's processing rather than the paper's. The sample contains about 350,000 distinct CDR3 sequences, under 15% of them found a single time. The ten biggest clones cover roughly 3% of the sample.

Looking up the germline V gene yields CDR1 SGHTA and CDR2 FQGTGA. V and J are truncated by 5 bases and 0 bases respectively, leaving an intervening sequence of 17 bases. Including cysteine and phenylalanine, the CDR3 has 18 amino acids. Only CDR3 DNA is held: 54 bases, read in frame from base 1. The treatment or condition label, read with the paper, signifies: live attenuated yellow fever vaccine strain. A standard Ficoll-Paque protocol was used to isolate PBMCs from peripheral blood. CD4 and CD8 T-cell fractions were isolated with Dynabeads CD4 and CD8 positive selection kits. TriZol was used to extract RNA from bulk PBMCs, from CD4 and CD8 fractions, and from dextramer-positive and dextramer-negative fractions.

The chain uses TRBV7-3 and TRBJ2-6, with TRBD2 perhaps the D gene, on 6 matching bases. The TCR sequence derives from a man between 18 and 35 years old who received the YFV17D yellow fever vaccine. The sample in question was CD4+ T cells sorted from PBMCs, obtained 15 days after the yellow fever booster vaccination. The CDR3 protein: CASSLDGTPGSGANVLTF. The DNA sequence is TGTGCCAGCAGCCTTGACGGGACTCCTGGCTCTGGGGCCAACGTCCTGACTTTC.